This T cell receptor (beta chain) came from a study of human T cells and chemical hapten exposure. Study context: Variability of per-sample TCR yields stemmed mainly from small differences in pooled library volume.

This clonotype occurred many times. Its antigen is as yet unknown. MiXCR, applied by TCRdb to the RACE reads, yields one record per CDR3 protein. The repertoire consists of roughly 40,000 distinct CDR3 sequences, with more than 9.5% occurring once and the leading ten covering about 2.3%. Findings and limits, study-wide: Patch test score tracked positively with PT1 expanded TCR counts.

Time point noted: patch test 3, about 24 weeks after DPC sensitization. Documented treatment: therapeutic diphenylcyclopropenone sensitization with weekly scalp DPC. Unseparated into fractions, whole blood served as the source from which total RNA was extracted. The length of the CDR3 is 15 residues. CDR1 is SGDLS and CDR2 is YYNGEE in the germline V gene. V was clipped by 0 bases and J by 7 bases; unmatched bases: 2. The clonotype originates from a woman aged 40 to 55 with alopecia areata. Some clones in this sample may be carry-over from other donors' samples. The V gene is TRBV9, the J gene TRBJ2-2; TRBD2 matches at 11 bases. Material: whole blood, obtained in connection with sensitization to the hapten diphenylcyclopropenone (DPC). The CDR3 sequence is CASSVGLAGSGELFF. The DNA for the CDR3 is TGTGCCAGCAGCGTAGGACTAGCGGGGAGCGGGGAGCTGTTTTTT.